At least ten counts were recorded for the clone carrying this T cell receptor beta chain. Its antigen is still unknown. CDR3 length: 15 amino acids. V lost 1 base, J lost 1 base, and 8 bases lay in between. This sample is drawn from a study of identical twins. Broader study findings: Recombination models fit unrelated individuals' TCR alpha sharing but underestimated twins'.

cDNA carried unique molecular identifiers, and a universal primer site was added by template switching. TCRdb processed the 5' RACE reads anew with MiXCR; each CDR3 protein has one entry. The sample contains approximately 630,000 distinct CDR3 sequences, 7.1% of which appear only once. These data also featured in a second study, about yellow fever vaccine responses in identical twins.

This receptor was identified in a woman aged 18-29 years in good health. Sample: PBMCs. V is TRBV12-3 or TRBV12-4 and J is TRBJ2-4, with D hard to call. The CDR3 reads CASSLVSSAKNIQYF. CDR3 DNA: TGTGCCAGCAGTTTAGTGTCCTCCGCCAAAAACATTCAGTACTTC.